Reported below is one T cell receptor beta chain. V lost 0 bases to trimming and J lost 6 bases, with 7 bases between them. The CDR3 runs to 12 residues. Germline CDR1 SGHRS, CDR2 YFSETQ. Clones were sequenced by immunoSEQ multiplex PCR, and TCRdb holds only the in-frame ones, with some missing. There are approximately 200,000 clones in the sample; around 90% occur only once, and 0.8% to 1.2% lies in the top ten. This entry comes from a study of cytomegalovirus exposure and HLA in healthy donors. As for the study in general: The platform used for the 120 or so validation repertoires matched that of the roughly 700 first-cohort repertoires, a later analysis reported.

The material sequenced was PBMCs. This chain joins TRBV5-1 and TRBJ2-7; the D is unclear. This clonotype was obtained from a woman aged 18-29 years in good health and CMV-seronegative. The CDR3 is CASSLDRGEQYF. CDR3 sequence (DNA): TGCGCCAGCAGCTTGGACCGAGGCGAGCAGTACTTC.